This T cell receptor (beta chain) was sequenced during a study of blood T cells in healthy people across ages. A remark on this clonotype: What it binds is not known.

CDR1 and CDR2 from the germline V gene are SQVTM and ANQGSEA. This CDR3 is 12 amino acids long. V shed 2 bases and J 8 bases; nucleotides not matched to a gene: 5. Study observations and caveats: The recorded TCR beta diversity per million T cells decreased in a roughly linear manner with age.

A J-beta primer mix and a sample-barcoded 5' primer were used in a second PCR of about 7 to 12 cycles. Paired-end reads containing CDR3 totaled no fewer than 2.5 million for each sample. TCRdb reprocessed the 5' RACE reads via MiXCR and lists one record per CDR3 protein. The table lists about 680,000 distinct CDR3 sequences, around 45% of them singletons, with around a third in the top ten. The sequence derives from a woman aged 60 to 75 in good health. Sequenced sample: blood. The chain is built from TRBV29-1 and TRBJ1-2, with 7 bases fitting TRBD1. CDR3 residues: CSVERGREGYTF. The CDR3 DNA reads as TGCAGCGTTGAAAGGGGGCGCGAGGGCTACACCTTC.